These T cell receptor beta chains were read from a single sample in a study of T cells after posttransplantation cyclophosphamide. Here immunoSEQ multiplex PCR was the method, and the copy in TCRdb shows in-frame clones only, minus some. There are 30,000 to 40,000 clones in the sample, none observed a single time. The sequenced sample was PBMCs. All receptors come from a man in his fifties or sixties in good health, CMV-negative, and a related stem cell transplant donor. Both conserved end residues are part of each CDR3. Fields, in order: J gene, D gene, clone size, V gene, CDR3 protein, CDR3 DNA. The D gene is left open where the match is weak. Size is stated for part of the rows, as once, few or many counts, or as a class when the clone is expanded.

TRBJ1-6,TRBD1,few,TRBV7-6,CASSTGDSKNSPLHF,TGTGCCAGCAGCACCGGGGACAGCAAGAATTCACCCCTCCACTTT
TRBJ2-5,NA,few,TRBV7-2,CASSLAGKETQYF,TGTGCCAGCAGCTTAGCTGGCAAAGAGACCCAGTACTTC
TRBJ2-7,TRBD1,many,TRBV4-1,CASSRTGVDEQYF,TGCGCCAGCAGCCGGACAGGGGTTGACGAGCAGTACTTC
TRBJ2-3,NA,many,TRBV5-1,CASTLRPGGTDTQYF,TGCGCCAGCACCCTGCGGCCAGGGGGCACAGATACGCAGTATTTT
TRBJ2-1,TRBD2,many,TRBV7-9,CASSLGTSGLNEQFF,TGTGCCAGCAGCTTGGGGACTAGCGGACTAAATGAGCAGTTCTTC
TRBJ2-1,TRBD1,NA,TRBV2,CASSDATGLTYNEQFF,TGTGCCAGCAGTGATGCGACAGGGTTAACCTACAATGAGCAGTTCTTC
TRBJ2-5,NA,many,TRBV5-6,CASSVDSRWETQYF,TGTGCCAGCAGCGTTGACAGTCGGTGGGAGACCCAGTACTTC
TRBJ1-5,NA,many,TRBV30,CAWSVLTMEGNQPQHF,TGTGCCTGGAGTGTACTAACCATGGAGGGCAATCAGCCCCAGCATTTT
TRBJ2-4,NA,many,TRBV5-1,CASSPGTSKNIQYF,TGCGCCAGCAGCCCCGGGACATCCAAAAACATTCAGTACTTC
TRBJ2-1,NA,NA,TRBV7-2,CASRLNTGRIGSYNEQFF,TGTGCCAGCAGACTAAATACAGGACGAATTGGGTCCTACAATGAGCAGTTCTTC
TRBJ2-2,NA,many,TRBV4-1,CASSQGQGTTNTGELFF,TGCGCCAGCAGCCAAGGTCAAGGGACAACGAACACCGGGGAGCTGTTTTTT
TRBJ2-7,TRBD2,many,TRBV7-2,CASSYAGDREQYF,TGTGCCAGCAGCTATGCGGGGGATCGGGAGCAGTACTTC
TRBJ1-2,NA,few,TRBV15,CATSRPGWASKGYTF,TGTGCCACCAGCAGACCCGGGTGGGCTAGCAAAGGCTACACCTTC
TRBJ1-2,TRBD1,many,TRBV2,CAVQQGDYGYTF,TGTGCCGTCCAACAGGGGGACTATGGCTACACCTTC
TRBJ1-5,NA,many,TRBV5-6,CASSLAGGYSNQPQHF,TGTGCCAGCAGCTTGGCCGGGGGATATAGCAATCAGCCCCAGCATTTT
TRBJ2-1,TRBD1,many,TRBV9,CASSAGGTGVNEQFF,TGTGCCAGCAGCGCCGGGGGGACAGGGGTGAATGAGCAGTTCTTC
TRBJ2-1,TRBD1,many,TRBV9,CASSPPGQATSNEQFF,TGTGCCAGCAGCCCGCCGGGACAGGCAACTTCCAATGAGCAGTTCTTC
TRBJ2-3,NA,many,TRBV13,CASSQGQRFTDTQYF,TGTGCCAGCAGCCAGGGGCAGCGGTTCACAGATACGCAGTATTTT
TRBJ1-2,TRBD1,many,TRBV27,CASSPRDRVSGYTF,TGTGCCAGCAGTCCTAGGGACAGGGTGTCTGGCTACACCTTC
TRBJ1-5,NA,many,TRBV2,CASSEFGNQPQHF,TGTGCCAGCAGTGAATTCGGGAATCAGCCCCAGCATTTT
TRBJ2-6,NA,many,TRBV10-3,CAISDRTGANVLTF,TGTGCCATCAGTGACCGTACTGGGGCCAACGTCCTGACTTTC
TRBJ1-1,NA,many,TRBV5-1,CASSAVGEGTEAFF,TGCGCCAGCAGCGCAGTCGGGGAGGGAACTGAAGCTTTCTTT
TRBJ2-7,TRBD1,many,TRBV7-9,CASSSGQGAVEQYF,TGTGCCAGCAGTTCTGGACAGGGGGCTGTCGAGCAGTACTTC
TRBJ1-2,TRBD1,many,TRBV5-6,CASSPTGGFGYTF,TGTGCCAGCAGCCCGACAGGGGGCTTTGGCTACACCTTC
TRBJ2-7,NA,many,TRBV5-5,CASSLGRTAYLYEQYF,TGTGCCAGCAGCTTGGGGCGGACAGCCTACCTCTACGAGCAGTACTTC
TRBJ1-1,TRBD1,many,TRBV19,CASSIGTGNTEAFF,TGTGCCAGTAGTATAGGGACAGGGAACACTGAAGCTTTCTTT
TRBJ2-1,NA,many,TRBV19,CASSIDGRAYNEQFF,TGTGCCAGTAGTATAGACGGCAGGGCCTACAATGAGCAGTTCTTC
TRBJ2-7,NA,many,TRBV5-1,CASSLGHSDPYEQYF,TGCGCCAGCAGCTTGGGTCATAGCGACCCTTACGAGCAGTACTTC
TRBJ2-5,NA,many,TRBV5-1,CASSLTGTGETQYF,TGCGCCAGCAGCTTAACAGGGACGGGAGAGACCCAGTACTTC
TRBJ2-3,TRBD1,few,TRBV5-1,CASSSTGQPSTDTQYF,TGCGCCAGCAGCTCTACGGGACAGCCGAGCACAGATACGCAGTATTTT
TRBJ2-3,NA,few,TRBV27,CASTPVRDSGITDTQYF,TGTGCCAGCACCCCAGTCCGGGACTCGGGGATCACAGATACGCAGTATTTT
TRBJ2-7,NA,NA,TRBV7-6,CASSLDSPINYLYEQYF,TGTGCCAGCAGCTTAGATTCCCCGATCAACTATTTATACGAGCAGTACTTC
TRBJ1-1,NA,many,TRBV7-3,CASSLTESRNTEAFF,TGTGCCAGCAGCTTAACAGAAAGCCGGAACACTGAAGCTTTCTTT
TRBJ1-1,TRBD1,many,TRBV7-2,CASSPGTANTEAFF,TGTGCCAGCAGCCCCGGGACAGCGAACACTGAAGCTTTCTTT
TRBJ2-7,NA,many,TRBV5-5,CASSTGQRTIYEQYF,TGTGCCAGCAGCACCGGACAGAGAACAATCTACGAGCAGTACTTC
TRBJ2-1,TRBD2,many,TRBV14,CASSNGLVSEQFF,TGTGCCAGCAGCAACGGACTAGTAAGTGAGCAGTTCTTC
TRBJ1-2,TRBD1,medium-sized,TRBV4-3,CASSQISTGRNYGYTF,TGCGCCAGCAGCCAAATCTCGACAGGGCGTAACTATGGCTACACCTTC
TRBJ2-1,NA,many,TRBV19,CATKGATGTGNEQFF,TGTGCCACCAAAGGGGCAACCGGGACTGGGAATGAGCAGTTCTTC
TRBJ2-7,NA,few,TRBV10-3,CATSRGNDYEQYF,TGTGCCACCAGCCGGGGGAATGACTACGAGCAGTACTTC
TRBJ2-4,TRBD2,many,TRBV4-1,CASSPGLAGGIAKNIQYF,TGCGCCAGCAGCCCCGGACTAGCGGGAGGCATAGCCAAAAACATTCAGTACTTC
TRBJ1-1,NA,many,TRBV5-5,CASSLATTYTEAFF,TGTGCCAGCAGCTTGGCGACAACATACACTGAAGCTTTCTTT
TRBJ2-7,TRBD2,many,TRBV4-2,CASSREGSLPYEQYF,TGTGCCAGCAGCCGGGAGGGGTCCCTTCCCTACGAGCAGTACTTC
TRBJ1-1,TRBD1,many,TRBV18,CASSPADRGMYTEAFF,TGTGCCAGCTCACCGGCGGACAGGGGGATGTACACTGAAGCTTTCTTT
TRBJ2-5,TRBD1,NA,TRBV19,CASSRGTGPETQYF,TGTGCCAGTAGTCGAGGGACAGGTCCAGAGACCCAGTACTTC
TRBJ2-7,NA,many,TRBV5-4,CASSLAPGAYEQYF,TGTGCCAGCAGCTTGGCGCCAGGGGCCTACGAGCAGTACTTC
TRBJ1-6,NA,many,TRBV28,CASSLGGRGSPLHF,TGTGCCAGCAGTTTGGGGGGGCGGGGGTCACCCCTCCACTTT
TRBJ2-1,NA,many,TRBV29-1,CSGQGRGEQFF,TGCAGCGGCCAAGGTAGGGGTGAGCAGTTCTTC
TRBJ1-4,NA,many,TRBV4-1,CASSPNQWGHIEKLFF,TGCGCCAGCAGCCCCAATCAATGGGGGCACATTGAAAAACTGTTTTTT
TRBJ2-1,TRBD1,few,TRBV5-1,CASSLGRGQGYNEQFF,TGCGCCAGCAGCCTTGGTCGAGGACAGGGATACAATGAGCAGTTCTTC
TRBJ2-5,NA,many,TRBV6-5,CASSYVQWETQYF,TGTGCCAGCAGTTATGTACAGTGGGAGACCCAGTACTTC
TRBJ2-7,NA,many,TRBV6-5,CASRTTYEQYF,TGTGCCAGCCGCACCACATACGAGCAGTACTTC
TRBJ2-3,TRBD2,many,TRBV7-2,CASRPGRGGDTQYF,TGTGCCAGCAGACCGGGGAGGGGAGGAGATACGCAGTATTTT
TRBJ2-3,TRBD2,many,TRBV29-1,CSVDPRSGDTQYF,TGCAGCGTTGATCCGCGTAGCGGGGATACGCAGTATTTT
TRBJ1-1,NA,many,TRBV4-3,CASSLTGNTEAFF,TGCGCCAGCAGCCTGACAGGGAACACTGAAGCTTTCTTT
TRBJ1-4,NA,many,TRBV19,CASRAGSANEKLFF,TGTGCCAGTAGAGCGGGGTCAGCTAATGAAAAACTGTTTTTT
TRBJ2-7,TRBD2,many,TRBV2,CASNSGSSYEQYF,TGTGCCAGCAACAGCGGGAGCTCCTACGAGCAGTACTTC
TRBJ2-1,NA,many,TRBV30,CAWSRLGQTSNEQFF,TGTGCCTGGAGTAGATTAGGACAAACCTCCAATGAGCAGTTCTTC